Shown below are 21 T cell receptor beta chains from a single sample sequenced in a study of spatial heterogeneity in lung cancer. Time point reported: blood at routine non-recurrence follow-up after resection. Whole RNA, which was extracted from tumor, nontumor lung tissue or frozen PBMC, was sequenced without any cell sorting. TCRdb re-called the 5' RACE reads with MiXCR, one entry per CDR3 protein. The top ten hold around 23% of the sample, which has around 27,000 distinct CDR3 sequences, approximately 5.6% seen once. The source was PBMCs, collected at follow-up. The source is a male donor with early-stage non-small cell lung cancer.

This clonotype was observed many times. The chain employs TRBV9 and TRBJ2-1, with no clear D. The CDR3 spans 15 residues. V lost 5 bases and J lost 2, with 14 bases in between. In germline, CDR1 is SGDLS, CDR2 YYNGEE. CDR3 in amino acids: CASSNWDGAYNEQFF. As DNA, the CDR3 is TGTGCCAGCAGTAACTGGGATGGGGCCTACAATGAGCAGTTCTTC. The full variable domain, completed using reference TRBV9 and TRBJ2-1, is DSGVTQTPKHLITATGQRVTLRCSPRSGDLSVYWYQQSLDQGLQFLIQYYNGEERAKGNILERFSAQQFPDLHSELNLSSLELGDSALYFCASSNWDGAYNEQFFGPGTRLTVL.

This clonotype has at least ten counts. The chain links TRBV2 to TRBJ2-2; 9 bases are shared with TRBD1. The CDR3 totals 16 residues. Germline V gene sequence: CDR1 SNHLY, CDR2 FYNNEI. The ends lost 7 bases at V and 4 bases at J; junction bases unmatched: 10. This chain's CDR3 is CASTPQGAISTGELFF. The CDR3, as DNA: TGTGCCAGCACTCCACAGGGGGCGATCAGCACCGGGGAGCTGTTTTTT.

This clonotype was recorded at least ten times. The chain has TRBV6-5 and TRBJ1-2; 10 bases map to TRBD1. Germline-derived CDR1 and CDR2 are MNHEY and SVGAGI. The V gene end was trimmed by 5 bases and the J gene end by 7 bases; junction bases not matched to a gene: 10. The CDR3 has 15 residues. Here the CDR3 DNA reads TGTGCCAGCAGTCAATCGACAGGGGGCTGGGTTGGCTACACCTTC. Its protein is CASSQSTGGWVGYTF.

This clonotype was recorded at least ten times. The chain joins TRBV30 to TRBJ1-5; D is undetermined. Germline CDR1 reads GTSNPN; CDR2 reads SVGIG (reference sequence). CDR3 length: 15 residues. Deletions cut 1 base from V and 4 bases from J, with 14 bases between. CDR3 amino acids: CAWSGTGGGNQPQHF. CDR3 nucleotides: TGTGCCTGGAGTGGTACGGGCGGTGGGAATCAGCCCCAGCATTTT.

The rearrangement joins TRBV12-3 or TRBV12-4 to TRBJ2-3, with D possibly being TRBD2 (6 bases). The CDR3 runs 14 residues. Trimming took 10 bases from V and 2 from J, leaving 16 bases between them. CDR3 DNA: TGTGCCATCTCTAAGGGACTCTCCACAGATACGCAGTATTTT. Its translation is CAISKGLSTDTQYF.

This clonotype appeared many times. The CDR3 region has the DNA TGTGCCAGCAGCTTAGGGCCTAGCGGGGGGGCCGAAGGAGCCCAGTACTTC. The encoded protein is CASSLGPSGGAEGAQYF. The V call is TRBV7-2, the J call TRBJ2-5; 12 nucleotides agree with TRBD2. From germline, CDR1 is SGHTA and CDR2 FQGNSA. The CDR3 has 17 residues. J lost 9 bases, V lost 1 base, and 12 bases had no gene match. Full variable domain (remainder filled in from reference TRBV7-2 and TRBJ2-5): GAGVSQSPSNKVTEKGKDVELRCDPISGHTALYWYRQSLGQGLEFLIYFQGNSAPDKSGLPSDRFSAERTGGSVSTLTIQRTQQEDSAVYLCASSLGPSGGAEGAQYFGPGTRLLVL.

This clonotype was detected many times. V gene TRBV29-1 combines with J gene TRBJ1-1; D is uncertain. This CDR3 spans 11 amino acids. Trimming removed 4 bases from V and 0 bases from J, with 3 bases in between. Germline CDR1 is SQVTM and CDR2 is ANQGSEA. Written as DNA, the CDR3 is TGCAGCGTTGGAATGAACACTGAAGCTTTCTTT. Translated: CSVGMNTEAFF.

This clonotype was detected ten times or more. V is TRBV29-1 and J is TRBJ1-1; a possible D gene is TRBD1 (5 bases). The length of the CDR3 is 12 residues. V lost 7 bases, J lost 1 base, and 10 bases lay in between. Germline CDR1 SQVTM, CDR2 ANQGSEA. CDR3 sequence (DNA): TGCAGCGGCGGGGCAGAGAACACTGAAGCTTTCTTT. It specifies CSGGAENTEAFF.

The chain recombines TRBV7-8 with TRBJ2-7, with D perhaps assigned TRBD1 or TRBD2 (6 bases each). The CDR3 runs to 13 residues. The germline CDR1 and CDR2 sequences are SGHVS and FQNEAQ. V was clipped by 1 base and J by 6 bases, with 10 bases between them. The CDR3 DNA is TGTGCCAGCAGCTTAGGGGGGGCGGGCGAGCAGTACGTC. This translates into CASSLGGAGEQYV.

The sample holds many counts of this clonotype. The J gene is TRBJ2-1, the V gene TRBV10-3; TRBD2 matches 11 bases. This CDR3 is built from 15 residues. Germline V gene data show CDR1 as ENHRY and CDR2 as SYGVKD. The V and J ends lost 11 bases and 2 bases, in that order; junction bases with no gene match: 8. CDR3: CALSASGGPYNEQFF. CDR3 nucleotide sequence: TGTGCCCTTTCCGCTAGCGGGGGGCCCTACAATGAGCAGTTCTTC.

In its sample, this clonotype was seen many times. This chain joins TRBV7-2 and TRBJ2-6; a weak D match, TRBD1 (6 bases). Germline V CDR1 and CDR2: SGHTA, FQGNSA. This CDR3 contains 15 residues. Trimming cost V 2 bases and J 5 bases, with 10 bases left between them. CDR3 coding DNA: TGTGCCAGCAGCTTAACAGGGTTACGGGCCAACGTCCTGACTTTC. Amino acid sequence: CASSLTGLRANVLTF.

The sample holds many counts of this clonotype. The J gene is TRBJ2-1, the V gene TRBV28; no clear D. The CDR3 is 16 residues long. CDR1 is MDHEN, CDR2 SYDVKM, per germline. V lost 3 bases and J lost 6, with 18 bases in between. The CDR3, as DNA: TGTGCCAGCAGTTTTTATCTCCGAGAATTGAGCAATGAGCAGTTCTTC. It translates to CASSFYLRELSNEQFF.

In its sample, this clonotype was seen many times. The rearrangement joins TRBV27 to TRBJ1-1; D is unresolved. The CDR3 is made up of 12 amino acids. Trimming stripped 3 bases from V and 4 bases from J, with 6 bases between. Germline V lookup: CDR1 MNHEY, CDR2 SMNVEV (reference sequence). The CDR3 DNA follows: TGTGCCAGCAGTTTTTTAGGCACTGAAGCTTTCTTT. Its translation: CASSFLGTEAFF.

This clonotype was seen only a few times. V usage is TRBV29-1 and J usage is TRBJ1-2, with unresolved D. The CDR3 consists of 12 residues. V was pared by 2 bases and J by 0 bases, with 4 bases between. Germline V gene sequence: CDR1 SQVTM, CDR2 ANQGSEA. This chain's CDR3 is CSVEWTNYGYTF. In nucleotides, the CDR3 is TGCAGCGTTGAATGGACTAACTATGGCTACACCTTC.

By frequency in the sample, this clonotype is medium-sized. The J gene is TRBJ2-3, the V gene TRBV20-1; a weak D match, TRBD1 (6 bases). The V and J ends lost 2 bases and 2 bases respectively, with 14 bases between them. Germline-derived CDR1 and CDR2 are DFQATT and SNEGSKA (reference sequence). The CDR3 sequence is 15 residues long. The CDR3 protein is CSARSGDRDTDTQYF. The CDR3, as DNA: TGCAGTGCTAGATCAGGGGATCGGGACACAGATACGCAGTATTTT.

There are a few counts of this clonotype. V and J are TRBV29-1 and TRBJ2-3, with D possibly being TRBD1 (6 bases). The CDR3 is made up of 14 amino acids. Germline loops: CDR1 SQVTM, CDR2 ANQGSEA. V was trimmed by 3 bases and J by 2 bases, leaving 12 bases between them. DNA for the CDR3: TGCAGCGTTGATGTGGGGGCTTACACAGATACGCAGTATTTT. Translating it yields CSVDVGAYTDTQYF.

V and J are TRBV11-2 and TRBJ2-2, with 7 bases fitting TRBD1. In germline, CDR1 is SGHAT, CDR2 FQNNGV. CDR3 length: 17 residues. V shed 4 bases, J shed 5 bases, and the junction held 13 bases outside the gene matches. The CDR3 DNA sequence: TGTGCCAGCAGCTCGACAGGGTGGTTCCCATCGACCGGGGAGCTGTTTTTT. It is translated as CASSSTGWFPSTGELFF.

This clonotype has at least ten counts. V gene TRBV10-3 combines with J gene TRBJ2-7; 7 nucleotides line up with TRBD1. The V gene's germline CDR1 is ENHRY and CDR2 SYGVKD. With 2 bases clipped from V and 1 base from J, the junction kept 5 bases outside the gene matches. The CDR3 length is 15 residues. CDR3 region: CAISEADRSSYEQYF. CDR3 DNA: TGTGCCATCAGTGAGGCGGACAGGTCTTCCTACGAGCAGTACTTC.

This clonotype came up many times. Here the CDR3 reads CSATGASGGRADTQYF. The CDR3 DNA reads as TGCAGTGCTACTGGGGCTAGCGGGGGGCGCGCAGATACGCAGTATTTT. The V and J genes are TRBV20-1 and TRBJ2-3; 11 bases align to TRBD2. The CDR3 totals 16 residues. CDR1 and CDR2 (germline): DFQATT, SNEGSKA (reference sequence). J lost 4 bases, V lost 4 bases, and 10 bases had no gene match.

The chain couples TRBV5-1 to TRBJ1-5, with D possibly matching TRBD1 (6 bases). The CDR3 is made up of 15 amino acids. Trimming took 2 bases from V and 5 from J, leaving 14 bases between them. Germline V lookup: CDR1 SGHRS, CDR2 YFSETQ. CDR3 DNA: TGCGCCAGCAGCTTCGAAGGCAGGGGCGATCAGCCCCAGCATTTT. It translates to CASSFEGRGDQPQHF.

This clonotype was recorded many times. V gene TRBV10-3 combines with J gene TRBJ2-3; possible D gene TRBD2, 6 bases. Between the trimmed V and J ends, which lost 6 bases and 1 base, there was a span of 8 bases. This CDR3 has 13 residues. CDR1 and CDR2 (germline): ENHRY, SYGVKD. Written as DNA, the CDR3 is TGTGCCATCAGACCGGGGGGCACAGATACGCAGTATTTT. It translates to CAIRPGGTDTQYF.